These 18 T cell receptor beta chains share one sample of origin, sequenced in a study of cytomegalovirus exposure and HLA in healthy donors. PCR involved 60 Vbeta and 13 Jbeta primers. This table comes from immunoSEQ multiplex PCR, and its TCRdb copy is limited to in-frame clones, with some not included. The sample includes around 130,000 clones, more than 80% of them seen just once. Sequencing was done on a sample of PBMCs. The receptors were gathered from a man between 35 and 55 years old in good health and CMV-seronegative.

The chain links TRBV4-1 to TRBJ2-5; possible D gene TRBD1, 7 bases. There are 16 residues in the CDR3. Trimming cost V 3 bases and J 4 bases, with 18 bases left between them. Germline V gives CDR1 MGHRA, CDR2 YSYEKL. The CDR3 DNA is TGCGCCAGCAGCCAGGCACCAGGGGGGCGGGGAGAGACCCAGTACTTC. Translated: CASSQAPGGRGETQYF.

Only a few counts were recorded for this clone. This chain connects TRBV6-4 to TRBJ2-3; 11 nucleotides line up with TRBD1. This CDR3 is 14 amino acids long. In germline, CDR1 is MRHNA, CDR2 SNTAGT. With 11 bases clipped from V and 3 bases from J, the junction kept 7 bases outside the gene matches. In nucleotides, the CDR3 is TGTGCCTCCTCGGGACAGGGGGGAACAGATACGCAGTATTTT. Amino acids: CASSGQGGTDTQYF.

The gene calls are TRBV7-9 and TRBJ1-5, with D possibly matching TRBD1 (6 bases). Deletions cut 3 bases from V and 0 bases from J, with 9 bases between. The CDR3 loop spans 15 amino acids. Germline values: CDR1 SEHNR, CDR2 FQNEAQ (reference sequence). In nucleotides, the CDR3 is TGTGCCAGCAGCTTTGAGGGGGATAGCAATCAGCCCCAGCATTTT. This gives the protein CASSFEGDSNQPQHF.

This chain connects TRBV27 to TRBJ1-5, with D maybe TRBD1 (6 bases). V was cut by 6 bases and J by 0 bases, with 12 bases left in between. Looked up from germline, CDR1 is MNHEY and CDR2 is SMNVEV (reference sequence). The CDR3 extends over 15 amino acids. The CDR3 sequence: CASRPGQNSNQPQHF. The CDR3 nucleotides read TGTGCCAGCAGACCCGGACAGAATAGCAATCAGCCCCAGCATTTT.

V and J are TRBV27 and TRBJ2-3; D unclear. The V and J ends lost 10 bases and 3 bases respectively, with 17 bases between them. The CDR3 runs to 14 residues. Germline lookup yields CDR1 MNHEY and CDR2 SMNVEV (reference sequence). CDR3 residues: CATSRRLGTDTQYF. CDR3 bases: TGTGCCACTTCCCGACGGCTAGGTACAGATACGCAGTATTTT.

The J gene is TRBJ1-2, the V gene TRBV6-1, with D perhaps matching TRBD1 (6 bases). The germline gives CDR1 MNHNS, CDR2 SASEGT. The V gene lost 8 bases and the J gene lost 3 bases, with 16 bases spanning the gap. This CDR3 has 14 residues. CDR3 region: CASGWGQAYYGYTF. CDR3 in DNA: TGTGCCAGCGGATGGGGGCAGGCATACTATGGCTACACCTTC.

The J gene is TRBJ2-3, the V gene TRBV5-6; perhaps TRBD2 as D (6 bases). There are 17 residues in the CDR3. Germline values: CDR1 SGHDT, CDR2 YYEEEE. V shed 3 bases and J shed 0 bases, with 17 bases lying between them. This CDR3 is CASSSLAGIASTDTQYF. CDR3 nucleotide sequence: TGTGCCAGCAGCTCCTTGGCGGGGATCGCTAGCACAGATACGCAGTATTTT.

The chain employs TRBV5-1 and TRBJ1-2; D is unclear. V was pared by 1 base and J by 3 bases, with 16 bases between. The CDR3 length is 16 residues. Germline-derived CDR1 and CDR2 are SGHRS and YFSETQ. In DNA form, the CDR3 reads TGCGCCAGCAGCTTGTATGAGAGGCGGTGGTACTATGGCTACACCTTC. Translated, it gives CASSLYERRWYYGYTF.

This sequence joins TRBV5-1 and TRBJ2-7, with D perhaps matching TRBD1 (5 bases). The CDR3 covers 13 residues. Looked up from germline, CDR1 is SGHRS and CDR2 is YFSETQ. V was clipped by 0 bases and J by 2 bases, with 6 bases between them. This CDR3 is CASSLEDTYEQYF. CDR3 coding DNA: TGCGCCAGCAGCTTGGAGGACACCTACGAGCAGTACTTC.

V gene TRBV4-1 combines with J gene TRBJ2-2; 8 bases agree with TRBD2. The CDR3 is 15 amino acids. Germline V lookup: CDR1 MGHRA, CDR2 YSYEKL. Germline trimming cut 1 base from V and 6 bases from J; bases unmatched to any gene: 4. CDR3 in DNA: TGCGCCAGCAGCCAAGCGGGAGGGTGGGCCGGGGAGCTGTTTTTT. It yields the protein CASSQAGGWAGELFF.

This clone was seen only a few times. The chain combines TRBV5-1 with TRBJ2-1; 8 bases align to TRBD2. The CDR3 totals 15 residues. CDR1 is SGHRS and CDR2 is YFSETQ in the germline V gene. With 4 bases clipped from V and 0 bases from J, the junction kept 3 bases outside the gene matches. The CDR3 is CASSVTSGSYNEQFF. In DNA, the CDR3 is TGCGCCAGCAGCGTAACTAGCGGCTCCTACAATGAGCAGTTCTTC.

This clone appeared once. V gene TRBV7-9 combines with J gene TRBJ2-1; 9 nucleotides match TRBD2. From germline, CDR1 is SEHNR and CDR2 FQNEAQ (reference sequence). V shed 3 bases, J shed 5 bases, and the junction held 8 bases outside the gene matches. The CDR3 is 16 amino acids. CDR3 sequence (DNA): TGTGCCAGCAGCTTGGGCCCTAGCGGGACAAACAATGAGCAGTTCTTC. Translated: CASSLGPSGTNNEQFF.

V and J are TRBV6-6 and TRBJ2-7; D ambiguous. The germline V gene encodes CDR1 MNHNY and CDR2 SVGAGI (reference sequence). This CDR3 region has 12 residues. The V and J ends lost 8 bases and 4 bases respectively, with 12 bases between them. The CDR3 sequence: CASRQAGYEQYF. The CDR3 DNA sequence: TGTGCCAGCCGGCAGGCAGGATACGAGCAGTACTTC.

The chain has TRBV5-1 and TRBJ2-1, with TRBD1 as a possible D gene (6 bases). The CDR3 sequence is 16 residues long. Germline-derived CDR1 and CDR2 are SGHRS and YFSETQ. Between the trimmed V and J ends, which lost 0 bases and 4 bases, there was a span of 14 bases. CDR3: CASSLAPLDRYNEQFF. The CDR3 DNA sequence: TGCGCCAGCAGCTTGGCCCCTTTGGACAGATACAATGAGCAGTTCTTC.

The chain is built from TRBV11-2 and TRBJ2-7, with TRBD1 matching over 7 bases. Germline lookup yields CDR1 SGHAT and CDR2 FQNNGV. After removal of 6 bases from V and 3 bases from J, the junction contained 11 bases not matched to a gene. The CDR3 covers 15 residues. CDR3 residues: CASSPRQGFYYEQYF. The DNA for the CDR3 is TGTGCCAGCAGTCCACGACAGGGTTTCTACTACGAGCAGTACTTC.

This chain joins TRBV19 and TRBJ1-5; TRBD1 agrees at 9 bases. CDR1 is LNHDA and CDR2 is SQIVND in the germline V gene (reference sequence). V shed 8 bases, J shed 5 bases, and the junction held 4 bases outside the gene matches. The CDR3 is 13 amino acids. CDR3 sequence: CASWDRVDQPQHF. CDR3 DNA: TGTGCCAGTTGGGACAGGGTGGATCAGCCCCAGCATTTT.

The chain's CDR3 is CASSLQGYEQYF. CDR3 in DNA: TGTGCCAGCAGCTTACAGGGGTACGAGCAGTACTTC. The chain combines TRBV7-9 with TRBJ2-7; D possibly corresponds to TRBD1 (6 bases). Per the germline V gene, CDR1 is SEHNR and CDR2 is FQNEAQ (reference sequence). The CDR3 runs 12 residues. V lost 2 bases and J 4 bases, leaving 6 bases between the germline ends.

V and J are TRBV2 and TRBJ1-6; maybe TRBD1 (5 bases). Germline V CDR1 and CDR2: SNHLY, FYNNEI. This CDR3 spans 15 amino acids. V lost 6 bases, J lost 6 bases, and 15 bases lay in between. CDR3 protein: CASSAQGNLNSPLHF. CDR3 DNA sequence: TGTGCCAGCAGCGCCCAGGGAAATCTTAATTCACCCCTCCACTTT. The full variable domain, its missing parts supplied by reference TRBV2 and TRBJ1-6, is EPEVTQTPSHQVTQMGQEVILRCVPISNHLYFYWYRQILGQKVEFLVSFYNNEISEKSEIFDDQFSVERPDGSNFTLKIRSTKLEDSAMYFCASSAQGNLNSPLHFGNGTRLTVT.